What follows are 13 T cell receptor beta chains derived from one specimen sequenced in a study of blood T cell repertoires in COVID-19. The repertoire was sequenced with immunoSEQ multiplex PCR; TCRdb's copy has only in-frame clones and lacks some. The sample lists under 200,000 clones; approximately 86% were seen once. Source material: PBMCs or T cells enriched from blood (not recorded which). These receptor sequences come from an older woman with acute COVID-19.

The genes are TRBV6-4 and TRBJ1-4; 7 bases agree with TRBD1. Looked up from germline, CDR1 is MRHNA and CDR2 is SNTAGT. V was pared by 6 bases and J by 5 bases, with 6 bases of the junction left unmatched. The CDR3 is 14 amino acids. The CDR3 loop reads CASSPGQSNEKLFF. CDR3 DNA: TGTGCCAGCAGCCCGGGACAGTCGAATGAAAAACTGTTTTTT.

The chain combines TRBV27 with TRBJ2-7; TRBD2 agrees at 7 bases. Germline values: CDR1 MNHEY, CDR2 SMNVEV (reference sequence). CDR3 length: 15 residues. The V segment lost 2 bases and the J segment 4 bases; nucleotides outside the gene matches: 8. CDR3 region: CASSLKGTIFYEQYV. For the CDR3, the DNA is TGTGCCAGCAGTTTAAAGGGGACTATTTTTTACGAGCAGTACGTC.

The V call is TRBV28, the J call TRBJ1-2; TRBD1 matches 7 bases. The J segment lost 10 bases and the V segment lost 4 bases, leaving 9 bases of the junction unmatched. The CDR3 has 13 amino acids. The V gene's germline CDR1 is MDHEN and CDR2 SYDVKM. The CDR3 nucleotides are TGTGCCAGCAGTTCCACAACTACAGGGGCCTACACCTTC. Translated: CASSSTTTGAYTF.

The chain combines TRBV10-1 with TRBJ1-1; D ambiguous. CDR1 and CDR2 (germline): WNHNN, SYGVQD (reference sequence). The CDR3 sequence is 13 residues long. Trimming removed 6 bases at V and 3 bases at J, with 11 bases between. For the CDR3, the DNA is TGCGCCAGCAGCGGCCTACGGGACACTGAAGCTTTCTTT. Protein product: CASSGLRDTEAFF.

This clone turned up a few times. The CDR3 nucleotides read TGTGCCAGCAGCGTATGGGGCAGGGGAGACGAGCAGTACTTC. It specifies CASSVWGRGDEQYF. This chain connects TRBV9 to TRBJ2-7, with D perhaps matching TRBD1 (6 bases). V lost 1 base to trimming and J lost 5 bases, with 13 bases between them. This CDR3 region has 14 residues. Germline loops: CDR1 SGDLS, CDR2 YYNGEE.

J is TRBJ1-5 and V is TRBV18; perhaps TRBD1 as D (5 bases). The CDR3 covers 16 residues. CDR1 is KGHSH, CDR2 LQKENI, per germline. V gave up 1 base and J gave up 4 bases, with 14 bases separating them. The CDR3 protein is CASSPRPRVRNQPQHF. The CDR3 coding sequence is TGTGCCAGCTCACCACGTCCCAGGGTACGGAATCAGCCCCAGCATTTT.

The V call is TRBV19, the J call TRBJ2-3; 12 nucleotides match TRBD2. This CDR3 contains 15 residues. The germline V gene has CDR1 LNHDA and CDR2 SQIVND (reference sequence). J gave up 2 bases and V 4 bases, and 1 base lay outside the gene matches. CDR3 nucleotides: TGTGCCAGTAGTAGGACTAGCGGGGACACAGATACGCAGTATTTT. Amino acid sequence: CASSRTSGDTDTQYF.

This rearrangement joins TRBV11-2 to TRBJ2-7; D uncertain. V lost 2 bases to trimming and J lost 5 bases, with 13 bases between them. The germline CDR1 and CDR2 sequences are SGHAT and FQNNGV. The CDR3 is 14 amino acids. DNA of the CDR3: TGTGCCAGCAGCTTATCCCCCGTTGTTGACGAGCAGTACTTC. Translated, it gives CASSLSPVVDEQYF.

This chain links TRBV5-4 with TRBJ1-1; 8 nucleotides match TRBD1. Germline V lookup: CDR1 SGHNT, CDR2 YYREEE (reference sequence). Germline trimming cut 1 base from V and 5 bases from J; bases unmatched to any gene: 4. The CDR3 has 14 residues. This CDR3 reads CASSLQGAVTEAFF. The CDR3 DNA follows: TGTGCCAGCAGCTTGCAGGGGGCTGTGACTGAAGCTTTCTTT.

The chain combines TRBV27 with TRBJ1-3; D may be TRBD1 (5 bases). CDR1 and CDR2 from the germline V gene are MNHEY and SMNVEV (reference sequence). This CDR3 region has 14 residues. The V end lost 5 bases, the J end lost 0 bases, and 8 bases lay between the germline ends. The CDR3 bases are TGTGCCAGCAGTGACAGCTTCTCTGGAAACACCATATATTTT. Its protein is CASSDSFSGNTIYF.

J is TRBJ2-4 and V is TRBV5-4; 9 bases are shared with TRBD1. CDR1 is SGHNT and CDR2 is YYREEE in the germline V gene (reference sequence). The CDR3 spans 15 residues. Losses at the gene ends were 4 bases for V and 6 bases for J; bases not matched to a gene: 8. The CDR3 sequence is CASSSTGGPGNIQYF. The CDR3 coding sequence is TGTGCCAGCAGCAGTACAGGGGGCCCCGGAAACATTCAGTACTTC. Supplemented by reference TRBV5-4 and TRBJ2-4, the full variable domain reads ETGVTQSPTHLIKTRGQQVTLRCSSQSGHNTVSWYQQALGQGPQFIFQYYREEENGRGNFPPRFSGLQFPNYSSELNVNALELDDSALYLCASSSTGGPGNIQYFGAGTRLSVL.

This clone occurred once. This rearrangement joins TRBV4-1 to TRBJ2-5; 8 bases align to TRBD2. From germline, CDR1 is MGHRA and CDR2 YSYEKL. The V segment lost 2 bases and the J segment 5 bases; nucleotides outside the gene matches: 7. The CDR3 has 15 residues. CDR3 bases: TGCGCCAGCAGCCAAAACGGGGGGGCCTGGGAGACCCAGTACTTC. Protein product: CASSQNGGAWETQYF.

The gene calls are TRBV5-8 and TRBJ2-5, with 7 bases that match TRBD1. Per germline, CDR1 SGHTS and CDR2 YDEGEE. The ends lost 3 bases at V and 5 bases at J; junction bases unmatched: 13. This CDR3 contains 16 residues. The DNA for the CDR3 is TGTGCCAGCAGCTCGATCCGGGACAGTTGGAGCGAGACCCAGTACTTC. Protein product: CASSSIRDSWSETQYF.